The sequence of this TCR beta chain was determined in a study of shared clonotypes between healthy human individuals (TCRdb year 2020). As for the study more broadly: The cohort included a few men and a couple of women between 18 and 49 years of age. To increase sequencing depth and limit assay-specific biases, different laboratories used diverse techniques to prepare libraries and sequence TCR repertoires. Per donor, three plates each were used for CD4 naive and CD4 memory, two for CD8 naive, and one for CD8 memory. To estimate repertoire size and how much clonotype sharing occurs between individuals, the study deeply sequenced the blood TCR repertoires of roughly 5 healthy adults. Leukapheresis yielded between about 0.9 and 10 billion PBMCs per donor.

TCR CDR3 regions were amplified from genomic DNA by multiplex PCR using the deep immunoSEQ assay. Genomic DNA extracted from each cell subset was distributed evenly over all wells of several immunoSEQ 96-well plates, and each plate served as one replicate. For sorted subsets, 200 to 250 ng genomic DNA, equal to approximately 30,000 T cell genomes, was loaded into each replicate PCR. Purified libraries were quantified with a Qubit 3.0 fluorometer, sized on a Bioanalyzer 2100, and re-quantified with the KAPA Library Quantification kit. Each immunoSEQ 96-well plate was sequenced on its own single-read 150-cycle Illumina NextSeq 550 flow cell. The published analysis was carried out like this. Because only junctional sequences without quality scores were contained in the immunoSEQ output, filtering matching that applied to full-length reads could not be performed. To assign V/J genes and CDR3, sequences were annotated against IMGT germline references using PyIR, a Python wrapper for IgBLAST v1.9. Reads with weak V/J assignments (E-value above 1e-6), missing CDR3, stop codons, out-of-frame junctions, or ambiguous translated residues were removed. V3J clonotypes were defined as sequences sharing the same inferred V gene, J gene, and CDR3 amino acid sequence. Percentage overlap between repertoires was computed as shared unique clonotypes divided by the size of the smaller repertoire. Three approaches were used to assess repertoire richness: RTK rarefaction, the Chao1 estimator, and Recon v2.1 estimates of unobserved clonotypes. Generation probabilities were computed with OLGA for all TCRbeta clonotypes obtained by the gDNA method from several donors. TCRdb retrieved this table from immuneACCESS and kept in-frame rearrangements only. Not all clones are present; in checked studies, unresolved V genes account for under half, and no reason is known for the remainder. The DNA gave D and trimming, while V, J and clone size come from that table. The sample table contains some 380,000 clones; only one count was recorded for about 96% of them. The top ten clones comprise approximately 0.3% of the sample.

This clone was found once. Which antigen it targets is not known. Base qualities were left out, and no much larger clone turns up one base away. The donors were healthy, HIV-negative adults with no recently reported acute infections or vaccinations. Every donor was a Caucasian adult living in Nashville, Tennessee, USA. CD8 memory samples combined magnetically selected CD45RO+ cells with CCR7-negative CD45RA+ effector memory (TemRA) cells. After blood collection by leukapheresis, PBMCs were isolated using Ficoll-Histopaque density gradient centrifugation and then cryopreserved in the vapor phase of liquid nitrogen. Analytical flow cytometry was used to check the purity and quantity of each magnetically sorted T cell population. Genomic DNA was isolated from each sorted fraction and quantified by UV absorbance on a Nanodrop 2000c. Taken from cysteine to phenylalanine, the CDR3 has 16 residues. Only CDR3 DNA remains: 48 bases, in frame from the first base. The germline V gene provides CDR1 MDHEN and CDR2 SYDVKM. V trim: 0 bases; J trim: 5 bases; unmatched bases: 4.

What the study reported, not specific to this receptor: Rarefaction of sorted-subset datasets indicated incomplete sequencing despite the large sequencing depth. Compared with non-shared clonotypes, clonotypes shared by all four sorted-subset donors had higher generation probabilities. Sampling was restricted to blood, and TCR repertoires in tissue are likely to differ from TCR repertoires in blood. The small number of donors limited the genetic and exposure-history diversity represented. Approximately 5% of naive CD4, 3.5% of naive CD8, roughly 2.5% of memory CD4, and 0.4% of memory CD8 clonotypes were shared across several donors. Larger estimated clonotype richness was generally found for naive subsets than for memory subsets. Based on pairwise subsampling, the degree of clonotype sharing among donors was expected to be affected by sequencing depth.

This TCR derives from a man younger than 45 in good health. The rearranged segments are TRBV28 and TRBJ2-7, and TRBD2 matches 13 of the central bases. Sequenced material: memory CD8+ T cells sorted from blood. The cell subset or site label on this specimen signifies: CD45RO+ cells pooled with CCR7-negative TemRA cells. The bases are TGTGCCAGCAGTTTATGGGTAGGACTAGCGGGAGACGAGCAGTACTTC. The encoded protein is CASSLWVGLAGDEQYF.